The T cell receptor (beta chain) described here comes from a study of blood T cell repertoires in COVID-19. Background on the study: Spain, Italy and the United States supplied samples that represented acute and convalescent COVID-19. Sample material is recorded as cDNA or gDNA derived from T cells, B-cell-depleted T cells, or PBMCs.

As processed by the authors: For nucleated cells, counts were estimated from reference gene primer amplification. TCRdb's table, derived via immunoSEQ multiplex PCR, lists solely in-frame clones and lacks some. D and trimming were read from the DNA, whereas the V and J calls and clone size are those reported in that table. The table lists 130,000 to 150,000 clones, roughly 80% of them singletons. From germline, CDR1 is MNHEY and CDR2 SVGAGI. The V and J ends lost 8 bases and 2 bases respectively, with 12 bases between them. The CDR3 has 13 amino acids. This clone showed up many times. The rearrangement links TRBV6-5 to TRBJ1-1; D possibly corresponds to TRBD1 (5 bases). Sequencing used peripheral blood. This clonotype was sampled from a man in his 70s who had recovered from COVID-19. CDR3 nucleotides: TGTGCCAGCTCTAGACAGTTTAACACTGAAGCTTTCTTT. As protein: CASSRQFNTEAFF.